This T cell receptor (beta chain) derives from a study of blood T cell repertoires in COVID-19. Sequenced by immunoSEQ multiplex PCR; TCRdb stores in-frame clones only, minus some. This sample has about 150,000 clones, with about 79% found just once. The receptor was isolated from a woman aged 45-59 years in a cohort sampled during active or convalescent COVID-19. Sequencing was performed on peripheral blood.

The CDR3 sequence is CASSQYDRNTEAFF. CDR3 in DNA: TGTGCCAGCAGCCAATACGACAGGAACACTGAAGCTTTCTTT. The chain uses TRBV3-1 (or the pseudogene TRBV3-2) and TRBJ1-1; perhaps TRBD1 as D (5 bases). Looked up from germline, CDR1 is LGHDT and CDR2 is YNNKEL (reference sequence). There are 14 residues in the CDR3. V lost 2 bases to trimming and J lost 1 base, with 8 bases between them.